The TCR beta chain described here comes from a study of blood T cell repertoires in COVID-19. About the research overall: Samples of COVID-19 (acute and convalescent) were obtained from the United States, Italy and Spain.

V lost 5 bases and J lost 0, with 14 bases in between. The length of the CDR3 is 16 residues. In germline, CDR1 is SGHAT, CDR2 FQNNGV. TCRdb keeps only in-frame clones here, not all; method: immunoSEQ multiplex PCR. The sample has a few hundred thousand clones, around 93% seen once. The source of this sequence is a human donor in a cohort exposed to, infected with or recovered from COVID-19 (not recorded which). The donor label of this sample is uncertain. The chain has TRBV11-2 and TRBJ2-1; tentatively, D is TRBD2 (6 bases). The source material was PBMCs or T cells enriched from blood (not recorded which). As DNA, the CDR3 is TGTGCCAGCAGCGCACGACGGGAGAGCTCCTACAATGAGCAGTTCTTC. This encodes CASSARRESSYNEQFF. Complete variable domain (other parts from reference TRBV11-2 and TRBJ2-1): EAGVAQSPRYKIIEKRQSVAFWCNPISGHATLYWYQQILGQGPKLLIQFQNNGVVDDSQLPKDRFSAERLKGVDSTLKIQPAKLEDSAVYLCASSARRESSYNEQFFGPGTRLTVL.